A selection of T cell receptor beta chains follows, all from one sample in a study of pediatric ulcerative colitis. Clones were sequenced by immunoSEQ multiplex PCR, and TCRdb holds only the in-frame ones, with some missing. Of about 24,000 clones in the sample, over 55% were seen once. The sample comprised gut tissue. The receptors stem from a boy younger than 18 with severe ulcerative colitis. Each CDR3 is given with its conserved first and last residue. The order of the fields is J gene, V gene, D gene, clone size, CDR3 DNA, CDR3 protein. A D gene is named only where the DNA matches it firmly. Only some rows state a clone size, as once, few, many or a class for expanded clones.

TRBJ1-2 TRBV19 NA once TGTGCCAGTAGTATAGTTGGCAGGGGAGATATCTATGGCTACACCTTC CASSIVGRGDIYGYTF
TRBJ2-2 TRBV6-5 NA NA TGTGCCAGCAGTTACTCGATTAGCTTCACCGGGGAGCTGTTTTTT CASSYSISFTGELFF
TRBJ2-7 TRBV6-1 TRBD1 NA TGTGCCAGCAGTGAAGGACAGGGGGCTTACGAGCAGTACTTC CASSEGQGAYEQYF
TRBJ1-2 TRBV23-1 NA NA TGCGCCAGCAGTCAATCGGGGCAGGGTTACTATGGCTACACCTTC CASSQSGQGYYGYTF
TRBJ1-1 TRBV6-5 TRBD1 NA TGTGCCAGCAGGGACAGGGAGTGGGGACGAGCTTTCTTT CASRDREWGRAFF
TRBJ2-1 TRBV6-6 TRBD2 NA TGTGCCAGCACCTTACTCCTAGCGGGAGGCTACAATGAGCAGTTCTTC CASTLLLAGGYNEQFF
TRBJ2-1 TRBV19 TRBD1 NA TGTGCCAGTAGTCGAAAGGGGGCGAGAGTCTACAATGAGCAGTTCTTC CASSRKGARVYNEQFF
TRBJ2-3 TRBV28 NA once TGTGCCACAGTTCTGGGGGGGGGCAGCACAGATACGCAGTATTTT CATVLGGGSTDTQYF
TRBJ2-5 TRBV18 NA NA TGTGCCAGCTCACCACCGCGCAGCCAAGGTTCACAAGAGACCCAGTACTTC CASSPPRSQGSQETQYF
TRBJ2-1 TRBV18 NA NA TGTGCCAGCTCACCACTCGGGACGAACTACAATGAGCAGTTCTTC CASSPLGTNYNEQFF
TRBJ1-2 TRBV6-5 TRBD1 few TGTGCCAGCAGTTACTCGACAGGGAACGGCTATGGCTACACCTTC CASSYSTGNGYGYTF
TRBJ2-7 TRBV30 TRBD1 NA TGTGCCTGGAGTTCAACGGGACAGTTCTACGAGCAGTACTTC CAWSSTGQFYEQYF
TRBJ2-3 TRBV7-9 NA NA TGTGCCAGCAGCTTAGGCCCGGATACGCAGTATTTT CASSLGPDTQYF
TRBJ1-1 TRBV2 NA NA TGTGCCAGCAGTGAAGCGAGTCGGAGGGACACTGAAGCTTTCTTT CASSEASRRDTEAFF
TRBJ2-1 TRBV4-3 TRBD2 NA TGCGCCAGCAGCCAAGAGGTCGCTAGCGGGAGCAGTAGCTCCTACAATGAGCAGTTCTTC CASSQEVASGSSSSYNEQFF
TRBJ2-7 TRBV7-2 NA NA TGTGCCAGCAGCTTGCATGTGGACTGGCCCTACGAGCAGTACTTC CASSLHVDWPYEQYF
TRBJ2-7 TRBV4-1 NA NA TGCGCCAGCAGCCAAGGGCCCTCGTACGAGCAGTACTTC CASSQGPSYEQYF
TRBJ2-7 TRBV5-1 NA NA TGCGCCAGCAGCCCCCGAGGTGCCTTCTCCTACGAGCAGTACTTC CASSPRGAFSYEQYF
TRBJ2-6 TRBV9 NA NA TGTGCCAGCAGCGTAGCCGCTGGGGCCAACGTCCTGACTTTC CASSVAAGANVLTF
TRBJ1-5 TRBV6-5 NA NA TGTGCCAGCAGCCGAGGGGGGGATAGTCAGCCCCAGCATTTT CASSRGGDSQPQHF
TRBJ2-5 TRBV30 TRBD1 few TGTGCCTTTTCCTCCCTAGGACAGGCACAAGAGACCCAGTACTTC CAFSSLGQAQETQYF
TRBJ1-1 TRBV6-5 NA NA TGTGCCAGCAGTTACTCCGGAAGAAGTACTGAAGCTTTCTTT CASSYSGRSTEAFF
TRBJ2-2 TRBV18 TRBD2 NA TGTGCCAGCTCACTACTCGGACTAGCTGCCACCGGGGAGCTGTTTTTT CASSLLGLAATGELFF
TRBJ1-5 TRBV6-6 NA NA TGTGCCAGCAGCCCTGGTCGGGGGTACGATCAGCCCCAGCATTTT CASSPGRGYDQPQHF
TRBJ2-7 TRBV30 NA NA TGTGCTACTAGTAAATCCTGTTCCGGGTCCTACGAGCAGTACTTC CATSKSCSGSYEQYF
TRBJ2-3 TRBV6-5 TRBD2 NA TGTGCCAGCACCCCAGCGGGGGGCCCAGATACGCAGTATTTT CASTPAGGPDTQYF
TRBJ1-3 TRBV29-1 TRBD1 NA TGCAGCGTTGTGACAGGGAGGACTGGAAACACCATATATTTT CSVVTGRTGNTIYF
TRBJ2-2 TRBV5-4 TRBD2 NA TGTGCCAGCAGGCGGACTAGCGGGAGTAACACCGGGGAGCTGTTTTTT CASRRTSGSNTGELFF
TRBJ2-7 TRBV30 NA NA TGTGCCTGGAGTGTCGGGGGAGCCTACGAGCAGTACTTC CAWSVGGAYEQYF
TRBJ2-7 TRBV28 NA NA TGTGCCAGCAGTTTAATGGGATTTTCGACCTACGAGCAGTACTTC CASSLMGFSTYEQYF
TRBJ2-1 TRBV27 NA NA TGTGCCAGCAGTTACTCCGGGAGCAATGAGCAGTTCTTC CASSYSGSNEQFF
TRBJ2-1 TRBV2 NA NA TGTGCCAGCAGTCTAAGCTCCTACAATGAGCAGTTCTTC CASSLSSYNEQFF
TRBJ1-4 TRBV18 NA NA TGTGCCAGCTCAGATTACGGCACAACTAATGAAAAACTGTTTTTT CASSDYGTTNEKLFF
TRBJ1-1 TRBV30 NA NA TGTGCCTGGGGGGGACTCAACACTGAAGCTTTCTTT CAWGGLNTEAFF
TRBJ1-3 TRBV7-6 NA NA TGTGCCAGCGGGGCAGGGAACACCATATATTTT CASGAGNTIYF
TRBJ2-7 TRBV10-3 TRBD2 NA TGTGCCATCAGTCAGGGACTAGCGGGAGAGTTCGAGCAGTACTTC CAISQGLAGEFEQYF
TRBJ1-1 TRBV5-1 NA once TGCGCCAGCAGCTTCGGACAGAACACTGAAGCTTTCTTT CASSFGQNTEAFF
TRBJ2-2 TRBV6-5 NA once TGTGCCAGCAGCGGGCTGAACACCGGGGAGCTGTTTTTT CASSGLNTGELFF
TRBJ2-2 TRBV5-1 NA NA TGCGCCAGCAGCTTGGTTGGCTATTCGAACACCGGGGAGCTGTTTTTT CASSLVGYSNTGELFF
TRBJ1-5 TRBV7-9 NA few TGTGCCAGCAGCTTAGTAGTGTCGGGTAATAGCAATCAGCCCCAGCATTTT CASSLVVSGNSNQPQHF
TRBJ1-1 TRBV6-5 NA NA TGTGCCAGCAGTGAAGGGCAGTACACTGAAGCTTTCTTT CASSEGQYTEAFF
TRBJ2-1 TRBV6-5 NA NA TGTGCCAGCAGCCCCGGAGGCTACAATGAGCAGTTCTTC CASSPGGYNEQFF